These T cell receptor beta chains were read from a single sample in a study of blood T cell repertoires in COVID-19. Clones were sequenced by immunoSEQ multiplex PCR, and TCRdb holds only the in-frame ones, with some missing. The data contain roughly 150,000 clones, roughly four fifths of them seen just once; the ten biggest clones take up 4% to 5%. Material for sequencing was peripheral blood. The receptors derive from a woman of 80 years or more with acute or convalescent COVID-19. Both conserved end residues are part of each CDR3. The D gene is left open where the match is weak. A clone size is listed for some rows: how often the clone was seen (once, few, many), or a class if it is expanded.

CDR3 length: 13; V gene: TRBV6-6; J gene: TRBJ1-1; D gene: TRBD1; clone size: -; CDR3 protein: CASSLTGAVEAFF; CDR3 DNA: TGTGCCAGCAGCCTTACAGGGGCGGTAGAAGCTTTCTTT
CDR3 length: 18; V gene: TRBV7-8; J gene: TRBJ2-3; D gene: TRBD1; clone size: -; CDR3 protein: CASSLVPSTGIGTDTQYF; CDR3 DNA: TGTGCCAGCAGCTTGGTACCGTCGACAGGGATCGGCACAGATACGCAGTATTTT
CDR3 length: 15; V gene: TRBV2; J gene: TRBJ2-1; D gene: TRBD1; clone size: few; CDR3 protein: CARPGGTGADNEQFF; CDR3 DNA: TGTGCCAGACCGGGGGGGACAGGGGCTGACAATGAGCAGTTCTTC
CDR3 length: 13; V gene: TRBV7-2; J gene: TRBJ2-5; D gene: -; clone size: -; CDR3 protein: CASSPGGQETQYF; CDR3 DNA: TGTGCCAGCAGCCCCGGGGGCCAAGAGACCCAGTACTTC
CDR3 length: 12; V gene: TRBV10-1; J gene: TRBJ2-7; D gene: TRBD1; clone size: -; CDR3 protein: CASYKAGGEQYF; CDR3 DNA: TGCGCCAGCTACAAGGCAGGGGGAGAGCAGTACTTC
CDR3 length: 15; V gene: TRBV5-1; J gene: TRBJ1-5; D gene: -; clone size: -; CDR3 protein: CASSPRGGSNQPQHF; CDR3 DNA: TGCGCCAGCAGCCCCCGGGGGGGAAGCAATCAGCCCCAGCATTTT
CDR3 length: 11; V gene: TRBV7-9; J gene: TRBJ2-2; D gene: -; clone size: -; CDR3 protein: CASKETGELFF; CDR3 DNA: TGTGCCAGCAAAGAGACCGGGGAGCTGTTTTTT
CDR3 length: 13; V gene: TRBV3-1/TRBV3-2; J gene: TRBJ2-5; D gene: -; clone size: -; CDR3 protein: CASSFRGLETQYF; CDR3 DNA: TGTGCCAGCAGCTTCCGGGGGTTAGAGACCCAGTACTTC
CDR3 length: 14; V gene: TRBV29-1; J gene: TRBJ2-6; D gene: -; clone size: few; CDR3 protein: CIQDPISGANVLTF; CDR3 DNA: TGCATCCAAGATCCTATCTCTGGGGCCAACGTCCTGACTTTC
CDR3 length: 18; V gene: TRBV10-3; J gene: TRBJ2-7; D gene: TRBD2; clone size: -; CDR3 protein: CAISESSPGGKSSYEQYF; CDR3 DNA: TGTGCCATCAGTGAGTCCTCCCCGGGGGGAAAGAGCTCCTACGAGCAGTACTTC
CDR3 length: 10; V gene: TRBV24-1; J gene: TRBJ1-1; D gene: -; clone size: few; CDR3 protein: CATRWTEAFF; CDR3 DNA: TGTGCCACCCGGTGGACTGAAGCTTTCTTT
CDR3 length: 13; V gene: TRBV18; J gene: TRBJ2-5; D gene: -; clone size: few; CDR3 protein: CASSPPGVETQYF; CDR3 DNA: TGTGCCAGCTCACCACCGGGAGTAGAGACCCAGTACTTC
CDR3 length: 15; V gene: TRBV18; J gene: TRBJ1-4; D gene: -; clone size: few; CDR3 protein: CASSPVSGVGEKLFF; CDR3 DNA: TGTGCCAGCTCACCAGTCTCGGGGGTTGGTGAAAAACTGTTTTTT